The sequence of this TCR beta chain was determined in a study of blood T cell repertoires in COVID-19. Study information: The United States, Italy and Spain supplied acute and convalescent COVID-19 samples. From T cells, B-cell-depleted T cells, or PBMCs came the material, which was cDNA or gDNA.

With 5 bases clipped from V and 2 bases from J, the junction kept 4 bases outside the gene matches. Germline V gene data show CDR1 as MDHEN and CDR2 as SYDVKM. The CDR3 runs 14 residues. Authors' data handling: Scientists estimated how many nucleated cells there were by amplifying reference gene primers. TCRdb's copy holds only in-frame clones and misses some; the assay was immunoSEQ multiplex PCR. V and J calls and clone size are as listed in that table; D and trimming were resolved from the DNA. The sample shows some 58,000 clones, approximately 87% of them seen only once. This clonotype was sampled from a man aged 45-60 years with acute or convalescent COVID-19. This sequence joins TRBV28 and TRBJ2-7, with 9 bases fitting TRBD1. Source material: peripheral blood. This chain's CDR3 is CASSMDRGPYEQYF. CDR3 nucleotide sequence: TGTGCCAGCAGTATGGACAGGGGTCCCTACGAGCAGTACTTC.